The clone carrying this T cell receptor (beta chain) turned up a few times. Its cognate antigen is unknown. V shed 8 bases and J shed 8 bases, with 15 bases lying between them. Germline V CDR1 and CDR2: SEHNR, FQNEAQ (reference sequence). The CDR3 is made up of 12 amino acids. This entry is derived from a study of blood T cells in healthy people across ages. Study results and limitations: Among T cells, TCR beta diversity per million cells dropped roughly linearly as age rose.

A second 7 to 11 cycle PCR used barcoded and J-beta primers. One entry per CDR3 protein results from TCRdb running MiXCR on the 5' RACE reads. The sample lists about 580,000 distinct CDR3 sequences; roughly 48% were seen once. This receptor was obtained from a man at least 80 years old in good health. V usage is TRBV7-9 and J usage is TRBJ1-1; D is perhaps TRBD1 (5 bases). The sequenced sample consisted of blood. The CDR3 spells CASGGFRTEAFF. The CDR3 nucleotides are TGTGCCAGCGGGGGGTTCAGGACAGAAGCTTTCTTT.